These 12 T cell receptor beta chains were sequenced from one sample in a study of OX40 agonist ivuxolimab in advanced cancers. Sequencing used immunoSEQ multiplex PCR; TCRdb keeps in-frame clones, though not all of them. The sample lists some 50,000 clones; roughly 80% were seen once. Sequenced here: CD4+ or CD8+ T cells sorted from blood, sampled in a trial of the OX40 agonist ivuxolimab. These receptors were obtained from an adult with an advanced solid tumor such as melanoma, head and neck, liver or kidney cancer.

This clone has only a few counts. The chain carries TRBV7-8 and TRBJ2-7; tentatively, D is TRBD1 (5 bases). There are 17 residues in the CDR3. Germline assignment: CDR1 SGHVS and CDR2 FQNEAQ. V lost 4 bases to trimming and J lost 2 bases, with 21 bases between them. The CDR3 coding sequence is TGTGCCAGCAGCTCGCCGCTCTTGAGACAGATAACCTACGAGCAGTACTTC. Its translation is CASSSPLLRQITYEQYF.

This rearrangement joins TRBV10-3 to TRBJ1-2; tentatively, D is TRBD1 (6 bases). V lost 2 bases, J lost 2 bases, and 12 bases lay in between. CDR3 length equals 15 residues. Germline V CDR1 and CDR2: ENHRY, SYGVKD. The CDR3 region has the DNA TGTGCCATCAGTGAGCCCTTGGGGGGCAACTATGGCTACACCTTC. Translation: CAISEPLGGNYGYTF.

This sequence joins TRBV7-2 and TRBJ2-1, with 9 bases fitting TRBD2. Trimming took 5 bases from V and 6 from J; bases not matched to a gene: 8. Looked up from germline, CDR1 is SGHTA and CDR2 is FQGNSA. This CDR3 contains 15 residues. CDR3 in amino acids: CASSPLLAGSNEQFF. The CDR3 nucleotides read TGTGCCAGCAGCCCCTTGCTAGCGGGATCCAATGAGCAGTTCTTC. The full variable domain, with the rest looked up from reference TRBV7-2 and TRBJ2-1, is GAGVSQSPSNKVTEKGKDVELRCDPISGHTALYWYRQSLGQGLEFLIYFQGNSAPDKSGLPSDRFSAERTGGSVSTLTIQRTQQEDSAVYLCASSPLLAGSNEQFFGPGTRLTVL.

This sequence joins TRBV7-9 and TRBJ1-3; 9 bases match TRBD1. The germline V gene encodes CDR1 SEHNR and CDR2 FQNEAQ (reference sequence). The J segment lost 1 base and the V segment lost 4 bases, leaving 5 bases of the junction unmatched. CDR3 length equals 16 residues. CDR3 bases: TGTGCCAGCAGCTCCACAGGGGGCTGGTCTGGAAACACCATATATTTT. As protein: CASSSTGGWSGNTIYF.

This chain uses TRBV4-1 with TRBJ2-7; 9 bases line up with TRBD1. Per germline, CDR1 MGHRA and CDR2 YSYEKL. The CDR3 loop spans 15 amino acids. V was pared by 0 bases and J by 0 bases, with 0 bases of the junction left unmatched. Here the CDR3 DNA reads TGCGCCAGCAGCCAAGAGACAGGGGGCTCCTACGAGCAGTACTTC. Its protein is CASSQETGGSYEQYF.

This clone has more than one count but fewer than ten. The V gene is TRBV6-6, the J gene TRBJ2-7, with D possibly TRBD2 on 6 matching bases. The CDR3 extends over 14 amino acids. Germline values: CDR1 MNHNY, CDR2 SVGAGI (reference sequence). The V and J ends lost 8 bases and 0 bases respectively, with 14 bases between them. Here the CDR3 reads CASAGRTDSYEQYF. The CDR3 DNA reads as TGTGCCAGCGCGGGGAGGACCGACTCCTACGAGCAGTACTTC.

This clone was seen a few times. V is TRBV4-1 and J is TRBJ2-3; 10 bases match TRBD2. CDR1 and CDR2 (germline): MGHRA, YSYEKL. There are 18 residues in the CDR3. Losses at the gene ends were 4 bases for V and 3 bases for J; bases not matched to a gene: 13. CDR3 DNA sequence: TGCGCCAGCAGCCCCTTGCGCGATACTAGCGGGACTACAGATACGCAGTATTTT. Translation gives CASSPLRDTSGTTDTQYF.

The gene calls are TRBV27 and TRBJ2-7; D perhaps matches TRBD2 (5 bases). Germline CDR1 MNHEY, CDR2 SMNVEV (reference sequence). V was cut by 6 bases and J by 7 bases, with 13 bases left in between. The CDR3 contains 12 residues. The CDR3 spells CASSHGVEEQYF. The CDR3 nucleotides are TGTGCCAGCAGCCACGGGGTGGAGGAGCAGTACTTC.

This chain joins TRBV13 and TRBJ2-7; 7 positions match TRBD1. J lost 2 bases, V lost 5 bases, and 0 bases had no gene match. CDR3 size: 12 residues. In germline, CDR1 is PRHDT, CDR2 FYEKMQ (reference sequence). The CDR3 loop reads CASSQGAYEQYF. In nucleotides, the CDR3 is TGTGCCAGCAGCCAGGGGGCCTACGAGCAGTACTTC.

A note on this clone: This specimen includes other DNA sequences encoding the same CDR3. The chain employs TRBV20-1 and TRBJ2-3, with no clear D. This CDR3 spans 11 amino acids. Germline lookup yields CDR1 DFQATT and CDR2 SNEGSKA (reference sequence). V dropped 6 bases and J dropped 0 bases, with 4 bases sitting between them. CDR3 DNA sequence: TGCAGTGCCGGGAGCACAGATACGCAGTATTTT. Its protein product is CSAGSTDTQYF.

This rearrangement joins TRBV18 to TRBJ1-5; D not resolved. V was cut by 2 bases and J by 2 bases, with 13 bases left in between. Germline CDR1 reads KGHSH; CDR2 reads LQKENI. The CDR3 covers 16 residues. CDR3: CASSPTNPLGNQPQHF. CDR3 DNA: TGTGCCAGCTCACCAACAAATCCTCTGGGCAATCAGCCCCAGCATTTT.

Written as DNA, the CDR3 is TGCGCCAGCAGCCAGTTGGACAGGGATGGGGGGGAGCTGTTTTTT. Its protein is CASSQLDRDGGELFF. This rearrangement joins TRBV4-1 to TRBJ2-2; 8 nucleotides match TRBD1. This CDR3 is 15 amino acids long. With V trimmed by 3 bases and J by 8 bases, 8 bases remained unmatched. Germline loops: CDR1 MGHRA, CDR2 YSYEKL.